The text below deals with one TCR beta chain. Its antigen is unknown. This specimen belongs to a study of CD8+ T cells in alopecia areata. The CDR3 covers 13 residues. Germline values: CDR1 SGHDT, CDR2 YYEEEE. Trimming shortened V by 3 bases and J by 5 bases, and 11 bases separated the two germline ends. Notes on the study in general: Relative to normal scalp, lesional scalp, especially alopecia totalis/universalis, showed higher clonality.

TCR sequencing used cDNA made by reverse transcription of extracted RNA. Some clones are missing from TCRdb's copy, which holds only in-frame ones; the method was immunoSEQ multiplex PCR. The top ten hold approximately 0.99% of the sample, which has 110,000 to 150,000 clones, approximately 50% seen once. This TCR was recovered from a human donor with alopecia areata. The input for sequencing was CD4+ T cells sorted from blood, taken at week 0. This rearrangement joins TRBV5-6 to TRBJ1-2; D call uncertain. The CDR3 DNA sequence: TGTGCCAGCAGCTACAACCAGGCGTATGGCTACACCTTC. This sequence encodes CASSYNQAYGYTF.